This entry features one T cell receptor (beta chain) sequence. Its antigen is currently not known. No base qualities exist here, and no much larger clone lies one base off it. The sample belongs to a study of blood T cell repertoires in COVID-19 (dated by TCRdb to 2018 to 2020). In terms of the full investigation: The collaborator samples originated in the United States, Italy and Spain and spanned the acute and convalescent phases of COVID-19. HLA class I and class II types, where available, came from metadata supplied by the sample provider rather than from assay-based typing. Sample metadata almost always included a de-identified subject ID, COVID-19 status, age in years and sex. A freely available public database, intended as a resource for researchers studying the immune response to SARS-CoV-2, is where the repertoires were released. Deeply sampled blood TCRbeta repertoires from subjects exposed to, actively infected with, or recovered from COVID-19 were included in the dataset. The samples were drawn from two sources: the first 160 participants of the ongoing ImmuneRACE study, and 1,200 or so subjects contributed by 6 global collaborators. The material from the prospective study consisted of cDNA or gDNA derived from T cells, B-cell-depleted T cells, or PBMCs. General conclusions and limits of the study: The quantity of clinical and demographic metadata differed by source and by participant and was supplied without curation.

TCRbeta CDR3 regions were amplified from genomic DNA using the immunoSEQ Assay, a bias-controlled multiplex PCR. The published analysis was carried out like this. Nucleated cell counts per sample were estimated from amplification of reference gene primers within the assay. Sequence reads were collapsed and filtered to measure the absolute abundance of every unique TCRbeta CDR3 rearrangement. For each sample, productive Simpson clonality was calculated as the square root of Simpson's diversity index across productive rearrangements. TCRdb holds this immuneACCESS table with in-frame rearrangements only. Some clones are missing; in checked studies, unresolved V genes explain under half, and the rest has no known cause. The V and J calls and clone size were taken over from that table, and D and trimming were inferred from the DNA. Recorded for this sample are under 35,000 clones; 85% to 90% of them occurred a single time. Around a tenth of the sample goes to the ten largest clones.

V lost 3 bases and J lost 1 base, and the count of bases not matched to a germline gene is 1. The CDR3 starts with the cysteine, ends with the phenylalanine, and has 14 residues. Only the CDR3 region is kept as DNA, spanning 42 bases read in frame from base 1. Sequences MNHNS (CDR1) and SASEGT (CDR2) are obtained from the germline V gene. Collaborating institutions collected whole blood in K2EDTA tubes following their own protocols. Collaborator samples were shipped for TCRbeta analysis as frozen whole blood, isolated PBMCs, or DNA extracted from either sample type. Sequencing was performed on peripheral blood. The sequence derives from a man in his 60s with acute or convalescent COVID-19. The chain employs TRBV6-1 and TRBJ2-3; TRBD2 aligns with 7 central bases. The CDR3 in this case is CASSDGGGTDTQYF. The DNA sequence follows: TGTGCCAGCAGTGATGGGGGGGGCACAGATACGCAGTATTTT.